This passage covers 18 T cell receptor beta chains from one sample sequenced in a study of cytomegalovirus exposure and HLA in healthy donors. Primers: 60 Vbeta forward and 13 Jbeta reverse. Clones were read by immunoSEQ multiplex PCR, and TCRdb kept only the in-frame ones, dropping some. The table includes about 100,000 clones, 75% to 85% detected once. Source material: PBMCs. The receptors shown here come from a woman younger than 30 in good health and CMV-seronegative.

This chain connects TRBV19 to TRBJ2-3; D not certain. Deletions cut 5 bases from V and 0 bases from J, with 6 bases between. Germline V gene data show CDR1 as LNHDA and CDR2 as SQIVND (reference sequence). CDR3 length: 13 residues. The CDR3 reads CASSQTSTDTQYF. For the CDR3, the DNA is TGTGCCAGTAGTCAGACAAGCACAGATACGCAGTATTTT.

The chain combines TRBV6-6 with TRBJ1-4; D uncertain. Matching the DNA end better, TRBJ2-2 makes the J call doubtful. The germline V gene encodes CDR1 MNHNY and CDR2 SVGAGI (reference sequence). This CDR3 contains 11 residues. The CDR3 nucleotides read TGTGCCAGCAGTTACAATAGGGAGCTGTTTTTT. It yields the protein CASSYNRELFF.

The rearrangement joins TRBV11-2 to TRBJ2-7; a weak D match, TRBD2 (5 bases). The CDR3 length is 16 residues. Germline assignment: CDR1 SGHAT and CDR2 FQNNGV. V lost 2 bases, J lost 7 bases, and 21 bases lay in between. This chain's CDR3 is CASSLLGGLPTREQYF. CDR3 in DNA: TGTGCCAGCAGCTTATTAGGAGGCCTCCCGACACGGGAGCAGTACTTC.

V usage is TRBV11-2 and J usage is TRBJ2-2, with D unclear. Trimming took 1 base from V and 5 from J, leaving 5 bases between them. Germline CDR1 and CDR2: SGHAT and FQNNGV. This CDR3 spans 13 amino acids. The CDR3 DNA reads TGTGCCAGCAGCTTAGTCCTGACCGGGGAGCTGTTTTTT. Its translation: CASSLVLTGELFF.

The V gene is TRBV7-3, the J gene TRBJ2-1, with 14 positions matching TRBD2. From germline, CDR1 is SGHTA and CDR2 FQGTGA. V was clipped by 1 base and J by 0 bases; unmatched bases: 11. The CDR3 has 21 amino acids. The CDR3 reads CASSLNPPGTSGGSSYNEQFF. The CDR3 region has the DNA TGTGCCAGCAGCTTAAATCCCCCTGGGACTAGCGGGGGTAGCTCCTACAATGAGCAGTTCTTC.

This clone was found once. J is TRBJ2-2 and V is TRBV7-3; D may be TRBD2 (6 bases). The ends were cut back, 5 bases at V and 6 bases at J, with 13 bases in the middle. Germline V gene sequence: CDR1 SGHTA, CDR2 FQGTGA. The CDR3 sequence is 14 residues long. The CDR3 loop reads CASSQTSFSGELFF. The CDR3 nucleotides are TGTGCCAGCAGCCAGACTAGTTTCTCCGGGGAGCTGTTTTTT.

The chain links TRBV5-1 to TRBJ1-2; 7 positions match TRBD1. The CDR3 sequence is 17 residues long. V gave up 4 bases and J gave up 3 bases; unmatched junction bases: 15. Germline CDR1 reads SGHRS; CDR2 reads YFSETQ. The CDR3 DNA sequence: TGCGCCAGCAGCCCCGACCTTGACAGGGCGGTGGACTATGGCTACACCTTC. This translates into CASSPDLDRAVDYGYTF.

J is TRBJ2-2 and V is TRBV5-4; 7 nucleotides line up with TRBD1. V dropped 4 bases and J dropped 5; count of bases not matched to a gene: 5. CDR3 size: 14 residues. The V gene's germline CDR1 is SGHNT and CDR2 YYREEE (reference sequence). In DNA, the CDR3 is TGTGCCAGCAGCCAGGGGGATAGTACCGGGGAGCTGTTTTTT. This sequence encodes CASSQGDSTGELFF. Based on the CDR3 plus reference TRBV5-4 and TRBJ2-2, the full variable domain is ETGVTQSPTHLIKTRGQQVTLRCSSQSGHNTVSWYQQALGQGPQFIFQYYREEENGRGNFPPRFSGLQFPNYSSELNVNALELDDSALYLCASSQGDSTGELFFGEGSRLTVL.

The chain carries TRBV28 and TRBJ2-1; D might be TRBD1 (8 bases). This CDR3 spans 14 amino acids. From germline, CDR1 is MDHEN and CDR2 SYDVKM. V lost 6 bases and J 7 bases, leaving 16 bases between the germline ends. This CDR3 is CASRTKQGGNEQFF. The CDR3 DNA reads as TGTGCCAGCAGAACCAAACAGGGGGGGAATGAGCAGTTCTTC. Based on the CDR3 plus reference TRBV28 and TRBJ2-1, the full variable domain is DVKVTQSSRYLVKRTGEKVFLECVQDMDHENMFWYRQDPGLGLRLIYFSYDVKMKEKGDIPEGYSVSREKKERFSLILESASTNQTSMYLCASRTKQGGNEQFFGPGTRLTVL.

The genes are TRBV9 and TRBJ2-7, with TRBD2 matching 8 bases. V shed 3 bases and J 0 bases; nucleotides not matched to a gene: 5. The CDR3 runs 15 residues. The V gene's germline CDR1 is SGDLS and CDR2 YYNGEE. CDR3 protein: CASSAGGDASYEQYF. CDR3 sequence (DNA): TGTGCCAGCAGCGCGGGGGGGGACGCCTCCTACGAGCAGTACTTC. Based on the CDR3 plus reference TRBV9 and TRBJ2-7, the full variable domain is DSGVTQTPKHLITATGQRVTLRCSPRSGDLSVYWYQQSLDQGLQFLIQYYNGEERAKGNILERFSAQQFPDLHSELNLSSLELGDSALYFCASSAGGDASYEQYFGPGTRLTVT.

CDR3 amino acids: CASSPRESGWPYEQYF. The CDR3 DNA reads TGTGCCAGCAGCCCACGGGAGTCCGGGTGGCCCTACGAGCAGTACTTC. The genes are TRBV7-2 and TRBJ2-7; TRBD2 is a possible D gene (6 bases). Looked up from germline, CDR1 is SGHTA and CDR2 is FQGNSA. V shed 5 bases and J shed 2 bases, with 19 bases lying between them. The CDR3 runs 16 residues.

The chain combines TRBV7-3 with TRBJ2-7; D is perhaps TRBD1 (6 bases). This CDR3 has 17 amino acids. The germline gives CDR1 SGHTA, CDR2 FQGTGA. The V and J ends lost 5 bases and 2 bases respectively, with 22 bases between them. CDR3 loop: CASSLAPMRTETYEQYF. The CDR3 DNA follows: TGTGCCAGCAGCCTAGCCCCTATGAGGACAGAAACCTACGAGCAGTACTTC.

The chain is built from TRBV2 and TRBJ1-5; tentatively, D is TRBD1 (5 bases). The CDR3 totals 15 residues. Deletions cut 2 bases from V and 7 bases from J, with 15 bases between. Germline V gene data show CDR1 as SNHLY and CDR2 as FYNNEI. CDR3 sequence: CASSEKYRSSQPQHF. Here the CDR3 DNA reads TGTGCCAGCAGTGAAAAGTACAGGAGCAGCCAGCCCCAGCATTTT.

The genes are TRBV19 and TRBJ1-6; 9 bases line up with TRBD1. Germline V gives CDR1 LNHDA, CDR2 SQIVND (reference sequence). V dropped 0 bases and J dropped 8; count of bases not matched to a gene: 8. The length of the CDR3 is 17 residues. The CDR3 nucleotides are TGTGCCAGTAGTATAGATTGGACAGGGGAAGGGGATTCACCCCTCCACTTT. Protein product: CASSIDWTGEGDSPLHF.

The chain employs TRBV7-2 and TRBJ2-5, with a tentative D call TRBD2 (7 bases). Looked up from germline, CDR1 is SGHTA and CDR2 is FQGNSA. The CDR3 loop spans 16 amino acids. The V gene lost 3 bases and the J gene lost 4 bases, with 18 bases spanning the gap. As DNA, the CDR3 is TGTGCCAGCAGCTTCGCCTTAAGGGGGGGTCGAGAGACCCAGTACTTC. This codes for CASSFALRGGRETQYF.

The V call is TRBV15, the J call TRBJ2-1; D is possibly TRBD2 (5 bases). V was clipped by 2 bases and J by 6 bases, with 17 bases between them. Germline V gene sequence: CDR1 LNHNV, CDR2 YYDKDF (reference sequence). The length of the CDR3 is 16 residues. The CDR3 spells CATSRMLGEYGNEQFF. CDR3 nucleotide sequence: TGTGCCACCAGCAGAATGTTGGGAGAGTACGGCAATGAGCAGTTCTTC.

CDR3 sequence (DNA): TGTGCCAGCAGACCGGGACAGGGGCGACAAGAGACCCAGTACTTC. Protein product: CASRPGQGRQETQYF. The rearrangement uses TRBV27 and TRBJ2-5; TRBD1 agrees at 10 bases. The CDR3 loop spans 15 amino acids. V shed 6 bases and J 2 bases; nucleotides not matched to a gene: 6. Germline loops: CDR1 MNHEY, CDR2 SMNVEV (reference sequence).

This clone turned up a few times. The rearrangement joins TRBV6-6 to TRBJ2-1; no clear D gene. V was shortened by 6 bases and J by 0 bases, with 15 bases between the two germline ends. Looked up from germline, CDR1 is MNHNY and CDR2 is SVGAGI (reference sequence). This CDR3 contains 16 residues. The CDR3 coding sequence is TGTGCCAGCAGCTACAGTTCATGGAGCTCCTACAATGAGCAGTTCTTC. It translates to CASSYSSWSSYNEQFF.